What follows are 10 T cell receptor beta chains derived from one specimen sequenced in a study of T cells in Graves' hyperthyroidism and ophthalmopathy. Researchers took RNA transcripts and amplified the TCR beta CDR3 regions from them. The TCR CDR3 was amplified in a first-round RT-PCR using the HTBI primer set. TCRdb passed the multiplex PCR reads through MiXCR, listing each CDR3 protein once. Found here are roughly 750,000 distinct CDR3 sequences, roughly 17% of them singletons; the top ten hold roughly 8%. Sequenced material: blood. These receptors came from a man younger than 35 with Graves' hyperthyroidism.

This clonotype came up a few times. The chain uses TRBV30 and TRBJ1-6, with 8 bases fitting TRBD1. CDR3 length: 15 residues. Per the germline V gene, CDR1 is GTSNPN and CDR2 is SVGIG (reference sequence). Unmatched junction bases numbered 7, after V lost 2 bases and J lost 7 bases. CDR3 in DNA: TGTGCCTGGAGTCCTTCGGACAGGGCAAATTCACCCCTCCACTTT. Its translation is CAWSPSDRANSPLHF.

In its sample, this clonotype was seen many times. The chain joins TRBV9 to TRBJ2-3; 9 positions agree with TRBD2. This CDR3 spans 15 amino acids. V gave up 1 base and J gave up 5 bases; unmatched junction bases: 5. Germline-derived CDR1 and CDR2 are SGDLS and YYNGEE. CDR3 in DNA: TGTGCCAGCAGCGTACTCGGGCGGGAGGGAGATACGCAGTATTTT. Translated, it gives CASSVLGREGDTQYF.

The V call is TRBV28, the J call TRBJ1-6; 8 positions agree with TRBD1. Unmatched junction bases numbered 7, after V lost 6 bases and J lost 9 bases. The CDR3 consists of 14 residues. CDR1 is MDHEN and CDR2 is SYDVKM in the germline V gene. CDR3 region: CASSSGTGGSPLHF. DNA for the CDR3: TGTGCCAGCAGCTCCGGGACAGGAGGTTCACCCCTCCACTTT.

In this sample, this clonotype turned up a few times. The chain couples TRBV4-2 to TRBJ2-1; no clear D gene. This CDR3 has 16 residues. The V gene's germline CDR1 is LGHNA and CDR2 YNFKEQ. Trimming stripped 0 bases from V and 1 base from J, with 10 bases between. The CDR3 protein is CASSQDPAGSYNEQFF. The CDR3 DNA is TGTGCCAGCAGCCAAGACCCAGCAGGATCCTACAATGAGCAGTTCTTC.

This clonotype was detected only a few times. This sequence joins TRBV5-6 and TRBJ1-5, with D tentatively TRBD1 (5 bases). Germline CDR1 SGHDT, CDR2 YYEEEE. The CDR3 spans 15 residues. Trimming left V 4 bases short and J 7 bases short, with 18 bases between. Here the CDR3 DNA reads TGTGCCAGCAGCCCGGTTACGGGGCGAAGGCAGCCCCAGCATTTT. It specifies CASSPVTGRRQPQHF.

There are many counts of this clonotype. The V and J genes are TRBV6-6 and TRBJ2-7; 8 bases fit TRBD2. CDR1 and CDR2 (germline): MNHNY, SVGAGI (reference sequence). The J segment lost 7 bases and the V segment lost 2 bases, leaving 13 bases of the junction unmatched. The CDR3 sequence is 16 residues long. CDR3: CASSYAGETSEREQYF. The CDR3 region has the DNA TGTGCCAGCAGTTACGCAGGGGAGACTAGCGAAAGGGAGCAGTACTTC.

The V and J genes are TRBV10-2 and TRBJ1-2; D might be TRBD1 (5 bases). Germline loops: CDR1 WSHSY, CDR2 SAAADI. The CDR3 is 15 residues long. Trimming shortened V by 4 bases and J by 6 bases, and 18 bases separated the two germline ends. This CDR3 reads CASSGGPAGRNGYTF. CDR3 coding DNA: TGCGCCAGCAGTGGGGGACCAGCGGGGAGAAATGGCTACACCTTC.

This clonotype was seen at least ten times. The chain carries TRBV20-1 and TRBJ1-1; weak D call: TRBD1 (6 bases). The CDR3 extends over 15 amino acids. V was cut by 5 bases and J by 8 bases, with 24 bases left in between. Germline V lookup: CDR1 DFQATT, CDR2 SNEGSKA (reference sequence). CDR3 sequence reads: CSALNWGQLQSEAFF. CDR3 DNA: TGCAGTGCTCTTAACTGGGGGCAACTACAGTCGGAAGCTTTCTTT.

This clonotype was detected ten times or more. This chain links TRBV11-1 with TRBJ2-7, with D tentatively TRBD1 or TRBD2 (5 bases each). V lost 5 bases and J 6 bases, leaving 17 bases between the germline ends. The CDR3 extends over 14 amino acids. From germline, CDR1 is SGHAT and CDR2 FQDESV (reference sequence). CDR3 loop: CASSDGTGSGEQYF. DNA for the CDR3: TGTGCCAGCAGCGATGGGACGGGTTCCGGCGAGCAGTACTTC.

This clonotype has only a few counts. The CDR3, as DNA: TGTGCCAGCAAAGGAACTGGGACGGACAGCGAGCAGTACTTC. It codes for CASKGTGTDSEQYF. The chain is built from TRBV2 and TRBJ2-7; tentative D call: TRBD1 (6 bases). The CDR3 contains 14 residues. Trimming took 7 bases from V and 6 from J, leaving 19 bases between them. Looked up from germline, CDR1 is SNHLY and CDR2 is FYNNEI.